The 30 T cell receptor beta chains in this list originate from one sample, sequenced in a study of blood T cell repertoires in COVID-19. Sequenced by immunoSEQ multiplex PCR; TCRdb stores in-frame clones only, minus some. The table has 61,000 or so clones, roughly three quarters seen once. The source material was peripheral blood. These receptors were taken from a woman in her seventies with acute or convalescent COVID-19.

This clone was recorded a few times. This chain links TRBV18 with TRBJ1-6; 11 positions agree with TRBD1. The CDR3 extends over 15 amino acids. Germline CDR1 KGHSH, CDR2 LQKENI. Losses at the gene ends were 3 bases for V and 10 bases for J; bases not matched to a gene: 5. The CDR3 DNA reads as TGTGCCAGCTCACCGATGGGACAGGGGGGATCACCCCTCCACTTT. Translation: CASSPMGQGGSPLHF.

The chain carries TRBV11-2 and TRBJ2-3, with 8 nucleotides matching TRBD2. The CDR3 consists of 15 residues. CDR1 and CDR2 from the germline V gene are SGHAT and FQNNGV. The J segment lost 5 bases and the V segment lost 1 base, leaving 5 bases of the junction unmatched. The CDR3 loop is CASSLAAGGKDTQYF. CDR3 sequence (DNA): TGTGCCAGCAGCTTAGCTGCGGGGGGCAAAGATACGCAGTATTTT.

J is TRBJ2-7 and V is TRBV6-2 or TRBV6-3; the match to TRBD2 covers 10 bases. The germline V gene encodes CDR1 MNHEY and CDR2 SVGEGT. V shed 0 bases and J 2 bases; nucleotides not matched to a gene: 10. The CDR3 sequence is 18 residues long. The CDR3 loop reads CASSYSMASGGPPYEQYF. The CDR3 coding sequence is TGTGCCAGCAGTTACTCGATGGCTAGCGGGGGACCCCCCTACGAGCAGTACTTC.

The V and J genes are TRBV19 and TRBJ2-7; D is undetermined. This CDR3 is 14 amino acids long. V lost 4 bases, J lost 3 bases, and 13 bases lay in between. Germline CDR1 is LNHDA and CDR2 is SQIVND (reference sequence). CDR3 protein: CASSSRSSYYEQYF. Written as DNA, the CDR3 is TGTGCCAGTAGTAGCCGTAGCAGTTACTACGAGCAGTACTTC.

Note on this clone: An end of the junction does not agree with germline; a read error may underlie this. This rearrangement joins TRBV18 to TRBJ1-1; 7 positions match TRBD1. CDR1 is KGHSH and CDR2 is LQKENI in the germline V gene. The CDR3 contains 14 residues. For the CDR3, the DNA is TGTGCCAGCTCCCCACAGGGGTTAAACACTGAAGCTTTCTTT. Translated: CASSPQGLNTEAFF.

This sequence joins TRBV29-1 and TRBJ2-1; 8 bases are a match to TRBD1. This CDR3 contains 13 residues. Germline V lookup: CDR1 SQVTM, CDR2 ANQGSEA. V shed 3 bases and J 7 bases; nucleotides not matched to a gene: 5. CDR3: CSVDQGAVNEQFF. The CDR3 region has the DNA TGCAGCGTTGACCAGGGGGCGGTAAATGAGCAGTTCTTC.

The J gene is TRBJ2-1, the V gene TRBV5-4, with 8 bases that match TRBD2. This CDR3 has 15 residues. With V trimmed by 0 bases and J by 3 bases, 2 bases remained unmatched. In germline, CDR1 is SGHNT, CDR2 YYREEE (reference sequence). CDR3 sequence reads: CASSLAGGLYNEQFF. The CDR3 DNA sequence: TGTGCCAGCAGCTTGGCGGGGGGGCTCTACAATGAGCAGTTCTTC.

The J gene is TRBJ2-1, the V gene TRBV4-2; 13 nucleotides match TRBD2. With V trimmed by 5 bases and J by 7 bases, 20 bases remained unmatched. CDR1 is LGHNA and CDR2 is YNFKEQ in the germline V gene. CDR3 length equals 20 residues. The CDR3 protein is CASSSQVTSGGAFGNNEQFF. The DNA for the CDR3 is TGTGCCAGCAGCTCACAAGTTACTAGCGGGGGGGCCTTCGGTAATAATGAGCAGTTCTTC.

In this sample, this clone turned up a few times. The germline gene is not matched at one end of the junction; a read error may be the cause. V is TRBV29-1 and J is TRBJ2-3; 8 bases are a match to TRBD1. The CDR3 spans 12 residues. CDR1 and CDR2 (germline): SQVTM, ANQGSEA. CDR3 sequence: CSAWTGTGTQYF. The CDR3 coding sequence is TGCAGCGCATGGACAGGGACAGGTACGCAGTATTTT.

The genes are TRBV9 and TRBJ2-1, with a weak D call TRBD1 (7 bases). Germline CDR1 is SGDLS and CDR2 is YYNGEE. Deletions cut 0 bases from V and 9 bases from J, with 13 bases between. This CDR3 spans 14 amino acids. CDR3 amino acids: CASSVDGGGGEQFF. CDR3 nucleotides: TGTGCCAGCAGCGTAGATGGAGGGGGCGGTGAGCAGTTCTTC.

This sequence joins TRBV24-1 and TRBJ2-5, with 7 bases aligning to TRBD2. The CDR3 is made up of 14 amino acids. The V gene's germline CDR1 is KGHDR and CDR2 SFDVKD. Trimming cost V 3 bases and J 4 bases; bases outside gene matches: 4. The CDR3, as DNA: TGTGCCACCAGTGATGGGGGGGTACGAGAGACCCAGTACTTC. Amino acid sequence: CATSDGGVRETQYF.

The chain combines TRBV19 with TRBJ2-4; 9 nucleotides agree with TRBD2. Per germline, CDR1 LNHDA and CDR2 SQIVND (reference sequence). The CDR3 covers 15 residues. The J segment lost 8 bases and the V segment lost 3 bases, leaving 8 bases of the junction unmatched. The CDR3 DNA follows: TGTGCCAGTAGTATGGGCGGGGGGGGCGGTTACATTCAGTACTTC. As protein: CASSMGGGGGYIQYF.

The CDR3: CASSLELAGPANYGYTF. CDR3 sequence (DNA): TGTGCCAGCAGCTTGGAGTTGGCAGGCCCAGCTAACTATGGCTACACCTTC. V is TRBV5-6 and J is TRBJ1-2; D gene uncertain. The CDR3 has 17 amino acids. Germline values: CDR1 SGHDT, CDR2 YYEEEE. V dropped 0 bases and J dropped 0 bases, with 15 bases sitting between them.

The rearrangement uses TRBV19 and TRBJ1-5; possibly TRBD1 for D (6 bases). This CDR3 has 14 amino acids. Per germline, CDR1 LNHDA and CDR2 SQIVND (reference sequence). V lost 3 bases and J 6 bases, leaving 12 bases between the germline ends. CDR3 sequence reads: CASSITGTGQPQHF. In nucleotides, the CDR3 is TGTGCCAGTAGTATTACAGGGACGGGTCAGCCCCAGCATTTT.

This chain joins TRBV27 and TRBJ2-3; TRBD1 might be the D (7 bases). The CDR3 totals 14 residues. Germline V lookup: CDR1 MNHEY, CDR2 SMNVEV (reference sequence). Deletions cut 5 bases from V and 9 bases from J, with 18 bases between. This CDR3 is CASSPGDRGTTQYF. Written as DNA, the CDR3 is TGTGCCAGCAGTCCGGGGGACAGAGGAACGACGCAGTATTTT.

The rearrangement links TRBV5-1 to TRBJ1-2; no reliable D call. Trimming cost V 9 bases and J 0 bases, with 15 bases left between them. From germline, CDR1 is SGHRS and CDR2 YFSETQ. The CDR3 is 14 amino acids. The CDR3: CATSPAGANYGYTF. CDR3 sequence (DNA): TGCGCCACCTCCCCCGCGGGAGCTAACTATGGCTACACCTTC.

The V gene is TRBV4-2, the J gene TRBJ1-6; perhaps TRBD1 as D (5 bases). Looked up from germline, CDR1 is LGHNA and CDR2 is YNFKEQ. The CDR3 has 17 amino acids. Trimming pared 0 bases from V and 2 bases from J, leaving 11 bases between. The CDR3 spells CASSQDRAGTYNSPLHF. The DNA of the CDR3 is TGTGCCAGCAGCCAAGATAGAGCAGGGACCTATAATTCACCCCTCCACTTT.

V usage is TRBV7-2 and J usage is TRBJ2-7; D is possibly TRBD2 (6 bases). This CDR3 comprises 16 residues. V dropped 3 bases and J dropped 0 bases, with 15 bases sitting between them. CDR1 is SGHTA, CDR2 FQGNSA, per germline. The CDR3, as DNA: TGTGCCAGCAGCTTCCGGGACTTTAGGAGCTCCTACGAGCAGTACTTC. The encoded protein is CASSFRDFRSSYEQYF.

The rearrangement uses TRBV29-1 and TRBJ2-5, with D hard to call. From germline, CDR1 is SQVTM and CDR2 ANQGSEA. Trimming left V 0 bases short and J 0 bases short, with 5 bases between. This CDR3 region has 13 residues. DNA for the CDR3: TGCAGCGTTGAAGAGATAGACCAAGAGACCCAGTACTTC. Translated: CSVEEIDQETQYF.

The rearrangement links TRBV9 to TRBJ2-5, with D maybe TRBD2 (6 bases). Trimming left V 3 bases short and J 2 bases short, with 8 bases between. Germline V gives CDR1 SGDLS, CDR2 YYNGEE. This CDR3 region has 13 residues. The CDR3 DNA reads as TGTGCCAGCAGCGGGGGACTTCAAGAGACCCAGTACTTC. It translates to CASSGGLQETQYF.

CDR3 sequence reads: CASSVVPTGVETQYF. Here the CDR3 DNA reads TGTGCCAGCAGCGTAGTCCCCACAGGGGTGGAGACCCAGTACTTC. This sequence joins TRBV9 and TRBJ2-5, with 7 bases identical to TRBD1. Germline lookup yields CDR1 SGDLS and CDR2 YYNGEE. The CDR3 has 15 residues. V trimming: 0 bases; J trimming: 5 bases; junction bases outside the gene matches: 7.

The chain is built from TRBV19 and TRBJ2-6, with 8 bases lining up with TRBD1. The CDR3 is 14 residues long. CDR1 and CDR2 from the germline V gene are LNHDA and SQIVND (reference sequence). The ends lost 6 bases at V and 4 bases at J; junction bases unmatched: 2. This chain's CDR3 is CASSRGLGANVLTF. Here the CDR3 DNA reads TGTGCCAGTAGCAGGGGGCTCGGGGCCAACGTCCTGACTTTC.

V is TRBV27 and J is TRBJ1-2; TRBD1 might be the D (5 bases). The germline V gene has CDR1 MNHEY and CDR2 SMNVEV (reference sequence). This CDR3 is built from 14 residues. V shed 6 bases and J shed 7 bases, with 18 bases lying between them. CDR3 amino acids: CASRFGVGGSGYTF. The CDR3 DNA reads TGTGCCAGCAGGTTTGGGGTCGGGGGATCTGGCTACACCTTC.

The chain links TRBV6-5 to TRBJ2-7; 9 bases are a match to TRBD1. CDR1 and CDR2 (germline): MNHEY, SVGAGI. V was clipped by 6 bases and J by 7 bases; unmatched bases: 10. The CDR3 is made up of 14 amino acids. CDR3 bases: TGTGCCAGCAGGATGACAGGGGGGTTAGGGGAGCAGTACTTC. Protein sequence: CASRMTGGLGEQYF.

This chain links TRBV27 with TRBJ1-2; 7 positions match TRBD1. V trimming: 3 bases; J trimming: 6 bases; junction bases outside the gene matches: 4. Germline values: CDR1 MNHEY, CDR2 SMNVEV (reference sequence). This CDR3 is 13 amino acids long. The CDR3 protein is CASSLSGGNGYTF. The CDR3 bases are TGTGCCAGCAGTTTGTCAGGGGGAAATGGCTACACCTTC.

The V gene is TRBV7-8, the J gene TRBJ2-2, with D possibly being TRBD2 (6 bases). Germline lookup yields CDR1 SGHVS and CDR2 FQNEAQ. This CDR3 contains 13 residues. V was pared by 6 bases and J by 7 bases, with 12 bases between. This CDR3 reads CASRPVGGGELFF. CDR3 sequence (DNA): TGTGCCAGCAGGCCTGTGGGGGGCGGGGAGCTGTTTTTT.

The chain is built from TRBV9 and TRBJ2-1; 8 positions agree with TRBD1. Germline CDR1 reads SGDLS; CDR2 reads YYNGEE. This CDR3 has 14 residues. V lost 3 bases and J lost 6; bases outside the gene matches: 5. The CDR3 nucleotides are TGTGCCAGCAGCGACGGGACAGGAATCAATGAGCAGTTCTTC. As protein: CASSDGTGINEQFF. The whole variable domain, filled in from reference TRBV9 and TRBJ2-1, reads DSGVTQTPKHLITATGQRVTLRCSPRSGDLSVYWYQQSLDQGLQFLIQYYNGEERAKGNILERFSAQQFPDLHSELNLSSLELGDSALYFCASSDGTGINEQFFGPGTRLTVL.

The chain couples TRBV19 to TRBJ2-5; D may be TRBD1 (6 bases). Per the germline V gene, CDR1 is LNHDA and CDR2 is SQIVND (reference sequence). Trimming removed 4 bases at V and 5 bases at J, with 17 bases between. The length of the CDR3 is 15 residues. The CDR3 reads CASSTQGAGGETQYF. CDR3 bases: TGTGCCAGTAGTACACAGGGTGCGGGCGGGGAGACCCAGTACTTC.

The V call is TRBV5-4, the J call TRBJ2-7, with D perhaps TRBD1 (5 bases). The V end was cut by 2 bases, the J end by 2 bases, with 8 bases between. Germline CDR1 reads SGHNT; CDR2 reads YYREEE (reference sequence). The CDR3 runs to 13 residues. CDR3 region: CASSFDRTYEQYF. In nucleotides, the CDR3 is TGTGCCAGCAGCTTTGACAGAACCTACGAGCAGTACTTC.

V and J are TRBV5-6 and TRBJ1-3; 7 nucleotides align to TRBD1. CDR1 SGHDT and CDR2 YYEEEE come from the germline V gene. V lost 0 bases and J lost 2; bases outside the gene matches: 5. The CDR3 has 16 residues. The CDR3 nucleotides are TGTGCCAGCAGCTTGGAAGCGACAGGGACTGGAAACACCATATATTTT. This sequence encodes CASSLEATGTGNTIYF.